The T cell receptor beta chain under discussion was sequenced for a study of tumor-infiltrating lymphocytes in primary liver carcinoma. A primer matching the constant region was used to make TCR beta cDNA from about 500 ng of total RNA. Libraries of TCR beta came from three nested multiplex PCR rounds with slightly modified ARM-PCR. A C-beta reverse primer and TRBV1-TRBV30 forward primers served in each of the first two PCR rounds, at roughly 10 cycles apiece. TCRdb reprocessed the multiplex PCR reads via MiXCR and lists one record per CDR3 protein. The table shows approximately 60,000 distinct CDR3 sequences, with about two thirds occurring only once. Without any cell sorting, roughly 20-32 mg of bulk tissue yielded co-extracted RNA and DNA. Surgeons treated the primary liver carcinoma of the patients by surgical resection. The V and J ends lost 5 bases and 5 bases, in that order; junction bases with no gene match: 11. This CDR3 is built from 15 residues. The germline gives CDR1 MDHEN, CDR2 SYDVKM.

This rearrangement joins TRBV28 to TRBJ1-1; 7 nucleotides match TRBD1. The receptor was isolated from a man between 40 and 49 years old with primary liver carcinoma and hepatitis B virus infection. What was sequenced was liver tumor tissue from sampling region 2. Subset specified: tumor region T2, inferior pole. The CDR3 DNA follows: TGTGCCAGCAGTGCCCTGAGGGGGCAATTTACTGAAGCTTTCTTT. This translates into CASSALRGQFTEAFF.